Shown below are 29 T cell receptor beta chains from a single sample sequenced in a study of blood T cell repertoires in COVID-19 (dated by TCRdb to 2018 to 2020). Library preparation was by the immunoSEQ multiplex PCR assay. The clones in this table, taken by TCRdb from immuneACCESS, are in-frame only. Not every clone is retained; where verified, under half of the shortfall comes from an unresolved V gene, and the cause of the rest is unknown. This sample gives approximately 280,000 clones in total; 85% to 90% of them show up just once. Together, the top ten hold roughly 5.1% of the sample. Sequenced: peripheral blood. These receptors were taken from a man in his forties with acute or convalescent COVID-19.

The chain employs TRBV6-5 and TRBJ1-2; no clear D gene. The CDR3 runs 15 residues. Deletions cut 5 bases from V and 7 bases from J, with 20 bases between. The germline V gene has CDR1 MNHEY and CDR2 SVGAGI. CDR3 residues: CASSRSSGGMGGYTF. CDR3 nucleotide sequence: TGTGCCAGCAGTAGATCCAGCGGCGGTATGGGTGGCTACACCTTC.

The J gene is TRBJ2-7, the V gene TRBV6-5; tentative D call: TRBD2 (6 bases). Trimming pared 0 bases from V and 2 bases from J, leaving 11 bases between. Germline V gives CDR1 MNHEY, CDR2 SVGAGI. The CDR3 is 15 residues long. The CDR3 protein is CASSYSGGSPYEQYF. CDR3 DNA: TGTGCCAGCAGTTACTCGGGGGGATCTCCCTACGAGCAGTACTTC.

The J gene is TRBJ1-2, the V gene TRBV29-1; 9 nucleotides match TRBD1. With V trimmed by 7 bases and J by 8 bases, 11 bases remained unmatched. This CDR3 spans 13 amino acids. Germline lookup yields CDR1 SQVTM and CDR2 ANQGSEA. CDR3 bases: TGCAGCGCGCCGGGACAGGGAGGAGGAGGCTACACCTTC. Its protein is CSAPGQGGGGYTF.

The chain employs TRBV14 and TRBJ1-2, with D unresolved. Per the germline V gene, CDR1 is SGHDN and CDR2 is FVKESK. The germline V and J ends were trimmed by 4 bases and 4 bases, with 10 bases remaining between them. This CDR3 is 13 amino acids long. The CDR3 region has the DNA TGTGCCAGCAGCCCTGGGCAGTCCTATGGCTACACCTTC. This sequence encodes CASSPGQSYGYTF.

The genes are TRBV6-2 or TRBV6-3 and TRBJ1-2; maybe TRBD1 (5 bases). There are 13 residues in the CDR3. Germline-derived CDR1 and CDR2 are MNHEY and SVGEGT. The ends were cut back, 4 bases at V and 2 bases at J, with 8 bases in the middle. CDR3 loop: CASSWTSNYGYTF. CDR3 coding DNA: TGTGCCAGCAGTTGGACATCAAACTATGGCTACACCTTC.

The chain employs TRBV7-2 and TRBJ2-2; D not certain. Germline V gene sequence: CDR1 SGHTA, CDR2 FQGNSA. V was pared by 5 bases and J by 2 bases, with 9 bases between. There are 14 residues in the CDR3. CDR3 amino acids: CASSQMHNTGELFF. The CDR3, as DNA: TGTGCCAGCAGCCAGATGCATAACACCGGGGAGCTGTTTTTT.

The chain has TRBV12-3 or TRBV12-4 and TRBJ1-1; D is ambiguous. With 5 bases removed from V and 0 bases from J, the gap between germline ends came to 7 bases. The CDR3 covers 13 residues. In DNA, the CDR3 is TGTGCCAGCAGTCCCTCGGTGAACACTGAAGCTTTCTTT. It translates to CASSPSVNTEAFF.

The CDR3 coding sequence is TGTGCCAGCAGCTTAGTAGTCCTAGCGGGGGGTTACACAGATACGCAGTATTTT. This gives the protein CASSLVVLAGGYTDTQYF. V is TRBV7-9 and J is TRBJ2-3; 11 bases map to TRBD2. This CDR3 region has 18 residues. V gave up 1 base and J gave up 2 bases; unmatched junction bases: 8. Germline V gene sequence: CDR1 SEHNR, CDR2 FQNEAQ (reference sequence).

V usage is TRBV5-1 and J usage is TRBJ2-7; possible D gene TRBD2, 6 bases. Deletions cut 0 bases from V and 4 bases from J, with 14 bases between. This CDR3 has 15 amino acids. CDR1 SGHRS and CDR2 YFSETQ come from the germline V gene. The chain's CDR3 is CASSLGGTGGYEQYF. For the CDR3, the DNA is TGCGCCAGCAGCTTGGGGGGAACAGGAGGGTACGAGCAGTACTTC.

This chain joins TRBV30 and TRBJ1-2; 7 nucleotides match TRBD1. Germline V gene data show CDR1 as GTSNPN and CDR2 as SVGIG (reference sequence). The V gene end was trimmed by 0 bases and the J gene end by 6 bases; junction bases not matched to a gene: 1. The CDR3 is made up of 12 amino acids. CDR3 protein: CAWSVGQDGYTF. The CDR3 DNA is TGTGCCTGGAGTGTAGGACAGGATGGCTACACCTTC.

There are a few counts of this clone. Distinct nucleotide sequences in the sample also encode this CDR3. V gene TRBV5-1 combines with J gene TRBJ1-4; weak D call: TRBD1 (6 bases). Germline V CDR1 and CDR2: SGHRS, YFSETQ. V lost 0 bases to trimming and J lost 0 bases, with 6 bases between them. The CDR3 is 15 amino acids. The DNA for the CDR3 is TGCGCCAGCAGCTTGGGGACAGCAACTAATGAAAAACTGTTTTTT. Translating it yields CASSLGTATNEKLFF.

The count of this clone is one. The genes are TRBV12-3 or TRBV12-4 and TRBJ1-1; 9 nucleotides line up with TRBD1. With 6 bases clipped from V and 7 bases from J, the junction kept 6 bases outside the gene matches. This CDR3 contains 13 residues. CDR3 protein: CASRRDRDVEAFF. In DNA form, the CDR3 reads TGTGCCAGCAGGCGGGACAGGGATGTTGAAGCTTTCTTT.

This chain connects TRBV18 to TRBJ1-5; 7 bases are a match to TRBD1. CDR3 length: 14 residues. V lost 1 base and J lost 6; bases outside the gene matches: 3. Germline V gene sequence: CDR1 KGHSH, CDR2 LQKENI. This CDR3 is CASSPQGAAQPQHF. The CDR3 DNA sequence: TGTGCCAGCTCACCACAGGGGGCAGCTCAGCCCCAGCATTTT. The full variable domain, completed using reference TRBV18 and TRBJ1-5, is NAGVMQNPRHLVRRRGQEARLRCSPMKGHSHVYWYRQLPEEGLKFMVYLQKENIIDESGMPKERFSAEFPKEGPSILRIQQVVRGDSAAYFCASSPQGAAQPQHFGDGTRLSIL.

The chain has TRBV2 and TRBJ1-2; TRBD1 agrees at 10 bases. Germline V gives CDR1 SNHLY, CDR2 FYNNEI. The CDR3 consists of 21 residues. Losses at the gene ends were 0 bases for V and 0 bases for J; bases not matched to a gene: 16. CDR3 in DNA: TGTGCCAGCAGTGAAGCGCTTTGGCCGGGGACAGGGGTTACAACTAACTATGGCTACACCTTC. Protein: CASSEALWPGTGVTTNYGYTF.

V usage is TRBV7-8 and J usage is TRBJ2-2; TRBD2 matches 10 bases. Per the germline V gene, CDR1 is SGHVS and CDR2 is FQNEAQ. Losses at the gene ends were 5 bases for V and 4 bases for J; bases not matched to a gene: 4. The CDR3 has 15 residues. CDR3 in amino acids: CASSLKRGGTGELFF. CDR3 sequence (DNA): TGTGCCAGCAGCCTCAAGCGGGGGGGCACCGGGGAGCTGTTTTTT.

The V and J genes are TRBV27 and TRBJ1-5, with 8 nucleotides matching TRBD1. Germline loops: CDR1 MNHEY, CDR2 SMNVEV (reference sequence). Trimming took 6 bases from V and 7 from J; bases not matched to a gene: 11. This CDR3 is built from 15 residues. This chain's CDR3 is CASRELGTGGQPQHF. The CDR3 DNA follows: TGTGCCAGCAGGGAACTCGGGACAGGCGGCCAGCCCCAGCATTTT.

In DNA form, the CDR3 reads TGTGCCAGCAACAGGGGCCCTGCTAACTATGGCTACACCTTC. Translation gives CASNRGPANYGYTF. V is TRBV5-4 and J is TRBJ1-2; 7 positions match TRBD1. This CDR3 comprises 14 residues. In germline, CDR1 is SGHNT, CDR2 YYREEE (reference sequence). The ends lost 6 bases at V and 0 bases at J; junction bases unmatched: 5.

The V call is TRBV27, the J call TRBJ2-2; 9 bases align to TRBD1. Germline V gene data show CDR1 as MNHEY and CDR2 as SMNVEV (reference sequence). V dropped 6 bases and J dropped 5; count of bases not matched to a gene: 10. The CDR3 sequence is 16 residues long. CDR3 amino acids: CASRRAGTGITGELFF. CDR3 nucleotide sequence: TGTGCCAGCAGAAGAGCGGGGACAGGGATTACCGGGGAGCTGTTTTTT.

This clone was recorded only once. The genes are TRBV4-2 and TRBJ2-3; 12 positions agree with TRBD2. CDR3 length: 18 residues. After removal of 1 base from V and 1 base from J, the junction contained 6 bases not matched to a gene. Germline CDR1 reads LGHNA; CDR2 reads YNFKEQ. The CDR3 sequence is CASSQASGGAGGTDTQYF. CDR3 nucleotides: TGTGCCAGCAGCCAAGCTAGCGGGGGGGCTGGAGGCACAGATACGCAGTATTTT.

J is TRBJ1-2 and V is TRBV15; 7 bases fit TRBD1. The germline V gene has CDR1 LNHNV and CDR2 YYDKDF (reference sequence). This CDR3 is built from 13 residues. J lost 6 bases, V lost 1 base, and 2 bases had no gene match. The CDR3 coding sequence is TGTGCCACCAGCAGAGTGCAGGGGGATGGCTACACCTTC. This gives the protein CATSRVQGDGYTF.

This clone was counted once. The chain is built from TRBV6-4 and TRBJ1-1; TRBD1 is a possible D gene (5 bases). CDR3 length: 13 amino acids. Germline lookup yields CDR1 MRHNA and CDR2 SNTAGT. V lost 8 bases and J 4 bases, leaving 14 bases between the germline ends. The CDR3 is CASRRRTGTEAFF. CDR3 in DNA: TGTGCCAGCCGACGTAGAACAGGCACTGAAGCTTTCTTT.

J is TRBJ2-1 and V is TRBV7-2, with 11 bases aligning to TRBD2. Trimming removed 2 bases from V and 9 bases from J; junction bases left unmatched: 9. CDR3 length: 16 amino acids. Per the germline V gene, CDR1 is SGHTA and CDR2 is FQGNSA. The CDR3 loop is CASSLIPSGGMGEQFF. The CDR3 coding sequence is TGTGCCAGCAGCTTAATACCTAGCGGGGGGATGGGTGAGCAGTTCTTC.

This clone was observed a single time. The chain uses TRBV6-1 and TRBJ2-7, with 7 bases aligning to TRBD1. Germline V gene data show CDR1 as MNHNS and CDR2 as SASEGT. J was trimmed by 3 bases and V by 0 bases; bases with no gene match: 5. This CDR3 is built from 15 residues. The CDR3, as DNA: TGTGCCAGCAGTGAAGCGCAAGGGGGCGGCTACGAGCAGTACTTC. Amino acid sequence: CASSEAQGGGYEQYF.

This clone was counted once. J is TRBJ2-7 and V is TRBV11-2; perhaps TRBD1 as D (6 bases). Germline CDR1 reads SGHAT; CDR2 reads FQNNGV. This CDR3 has 16 residues. Trimming took off 0 bases at V and 0 bases at J, with 12 bases between the two ends. As DNA, the CDR3 is TGTGCCAGCAGCTTAGATCTACAGGGATTCTCCTACGAGCAGTACTTC. This encodes CASSLDLQGFSYEQYF. Full variable domain (remainder filled in from reference TRBV11-2 and TRBJ2-7): EAGVAQSPRYKIIEKRQSVAFWCNPISGHATLYWYQQILGQGPKLLIQFQNNGVVDDSQLPKDRFSAERLKGVDSTLKIQPAKLEDSAVYLCASSLDLQGFSYEQYFGPGTRLTVT.

There are a few counts of this clone. V and J are TRBV29-1 and TRBJ2-7; D perhaps matches TRBD1 (6 bases). CDR1 is SQVTM and CDR2 is ANQGSEA in the germline V gene. There are 13 residues in the CDR3. V lost 3 bases and J 7 bases, leaving 16 bases between the germline ends. In nucleotides, the CDR3 is TGCAGCGTTGAGAAGGACAGTACTATGGAGCAGTACTTC. This sequence encodes CSVEKDSTMEQYF.

The V call is TRBV3-1 (or the pseudogene TRBV3-2), the J call TRBJ1-2; D gene uncertain. V shed 4 bases and J shed 4 bases, with 7 bases lying between them. The CDR3 contains 12 residues. Germline CDR1 and CDR2: LGHDT and YNNKEL (reference sequence). The CDR3 sequence: CASSPHTYGYTF. CDR3 in DNA: TGTGCCAGCAGCCCCCACACCTATGGCTACACCTTC.

J is TRBJ1-5 and V is TRBV7-9; weak D call: TRBD1 (5 bases). The germline gives CDR1 SEHNR, CDR2 FQNEAQ (reference sequence). This CDR3 has 17 amino acids. V was trimmed by 0 bases and J by 2 bases, leaving 14 bases between them. In DNA, the CDR3 is TGTGCCAGCAGCTTAGCCGTCTCAGGGCCTGGCAATCAGCCCCAGCATTTT. Translated, it gives CASSLAVSGPGNQPQHF.

The chain has TRBV30 and TRBJ1-2; 9 positions agree with TRBD1. The V gene's germline CDR1 is GTSNPN and CDR2 SVGIG (reference sequence). There are 14 residues in the CDR3. Trimming cost V 2 bases and J 8 bases; bases outside gene matches: 9. CDR3 DNA: TGTGCCTGGAGTCCCGGACAGGGGAAAGGGGGCTACACCTTC. Protein product: CAWSPGQGKGGYTF.

A few counts support this clone. The chain combines TRBV2 with TRBJ1-2; D perhaps matches TRBD1 (6 bases). Trimming left V 7 bases short and J 7 bases short, with 19 bases between. The germline gives CDR1 SNHLY, CDR2 FYNNEI. The CDR3 length is 14 residues. The CDR3 spells CASNPTSGHRGYTF. CDR3 nucleotides: TGTGCCAGCAATCCTACATCGGGACACCGTGGCTACACCTTC. The full variable domain, in which reference TRBV2 and TRBJ1-2 provide the parts outside the CDR3, is EPEVTQTPSHQVTQMGQEVILRCVPISNHLYFYWYRQILGQKVEFLVSFYNNEISEKSEIFDDQFSVERPDGSNFTLKIRSTKLEDSAMYFCASNPTSGHRGYTFGSGTRLTVV.